The present entry profiles one TCR beta chain with its context. The data stem from a study of blood T cells in healthy people across ages. Isolation yielded PBMCs, at least 6.5 million per sample, in every case. The CDR3 sequence is 13 residues long. V shed 8 bases and J shed 4 bases, with 13 bases lying between them. With a J-beta primer mix and a sample-barcoded 5' primer, a second PCR ran roughly 6 to 11 cycles. TCRdb re-called the 5' RACE reads with MiXCR, one entry per CDR3 protein. The sample consists of nearly 800,000 distinct CDR3 sequences, roughly 25% of them appearing once. Another study also made use of these data, one on T cells of mothers and their children. That paper notes: For cDNA synthesis, the complete extracted RNA was used (about 1.6 ug per 15 ul). The study found slightly higher but non-significant overlap in related versus unrelated mother-child pairs.

This sequence joins TRBV12-3 or TRBV12-4 and TRBJ2-3; no reliable D call. The specimen was blood. The receptor was derived from a boy younger than 18 in good health. The CDR3 protein is CASSSGRPDTQYF. The CDR3 bases are TGTGCCAGCTCGAGTGGGCGGCCAGATACGCAGTATTTT.